This T cell receptor (beta chain) was captured in a study of T cell repertoires in cytomegalovirus infection. Looking at the study overall: Public TCR beta signatures provided an indication of both CMV infection and a matching HLA type.

TCRdb passed the reads through MiXCR, listing each CDR3 protein once. The repertoire includes 550,000 to 850,000 distinct CDR3 sequences, around a third of them detected once, and 18% sits in the top ten. This clonotype was observed at least ten times. The target antigen is unknown. Trimming took 4 bases from V and 7 from J, leaving 14 bases between them. Looked up from germline, CDR1 is SGHTA and CDR2 is FQGNSA. The CDR3 sequence is 14 residues long. The input for sequencing was cultured PBMCs, taken from culture after CMV antigen stimulation. The chain has TRBV7-2 and TRBJ2-4; tentatively, D is TRBD2 (5 bases). The origin of this receptor is a human donor in good health (CMV status not recorded). Some clones in this sample may be carry-over from other donors' samples. CDR3 in amino acids: CASSSGLWKNIQYF. Here the CDR3 DNA reads TGTGCCAGCAGCTCCGGACTCTGGAAGAACATTCAGTACTTC.